Sequencing of this TCR beta chain was carried out in a study of T cells in Graves' hyperthyroidism and ophthalmopathy (dated by TCRdb to 2018 to 2020). Background on the whole study: Peripheral blood samples were taken at the time of initial diagnosis, prior to any treatment. To identify TCR V-J signatures that set the groups apart, the researchers used a discovery cohort of 90 to 100 patients, made up of approximately 43 with Graves' ophthalmopathy and 55 to 65 with stable Graves' hyperthyroidism. An independent validation cohort of fewer than 20 hyperthyroidism patients and about 16 patients who later progressed to ophthalmopathy tested prospective prediction of ophthalmopathy. The roughly 99 discovery patients were divided at random into training and test sets in a 7:3 ratio. Thyroid tissue and blood T-cell repertoires from over 5 Graves' hyperthyroidism patients were also compared in the study. After blood sampling, hyperthyroidism patients were treated with methimazole at a starting dose of 30 mg daily, and ophthalmopathy patients were treated with high-dose intravenous methylprednisolone. TCR Vbeta CDR3 sequencing of 130 to 150 peripheral blood samples (about 45 ophthalmopathy, 75 or so hyperthyroidism and roughly 17 progressor patients) is reported in the paper.

The CDR3 measures 15 amino acids from cysteine to phenylalanine. Kept here is only the CDR3 DNA, which spans 45 bases and is read in frame from base 1. The germline V gene (reference sequence) specifies DFQATT as CDR1 and SNEGSKA as CDR2. Deletion took 1 base off V and 0 bases off J, with a span of 10 bases between the germline ends. What the study reported, not specific to this receptor: In validation, the model predicted progression to ophthalmopathy with around 71% sensitivity and less than 80% specificity, a median of 6.5 months before onset. Most expanded thyroid clonotypes (frequency above 0.001) were also detected in blood, a finding suggesting that blood repertoires may reflect thyroid immune responses. Ophthalmopathy was separated from stable hyperthyroidism by a 13 V-J signature model, with 85% to 90% sensitivity and approximately 81% specificity obtained in cross-validation and 80%/75% obtained in testing. No statistical method was used to fix the sample size in advance, and group allocation was not hidden from the investigators.

Amplification of TCR beta CDR3 regions was carried out from RNA transcripts. A first-round RT-PCR of the TCR CDR3 used the HTBI primer set with the Qiagen OneStep RT-PCR kit. Libraries were constructed in a second round of multiplex PCR, after which size selection and purification were performed. Sequencing of the libraries was done on an Illumina HiSeq2000 using paired-end 100 bp reads. The study's own analysis went as follows. Raw data were processed with SOAPnuke, discarding reads with adapters, uncalled bases, mean Phred below 15, or no exact constant-primer or identifier match. High-quality paired reads were merged using COPE v1.2.5, and each unique nucleotide sequence was defined as a clonotype. MiTCR v1.1 was used to align clonotypes to the IMGT TRBV, TRBD and TRBJ reference segments. Only V-J combinations with frequency above 0.0001, covering 98% to 99.2% of repertoires, were analysed. The TCS score was defined as F50 (clonal expansion) divided by E x V (chaos), with BLOSUM62-based TCRdist calculated between CDR3 peptides within each V-J. Welch's t-statistics and random forest reduced fewer than 550 V-J features to 13, which were used in a naive Bayes classifier (R e1071). The raw public data were reprocessed by TCRdb itself: fastp quality trimming at Q25, MiXCR clonotype calling, in-frame beta chains only. Merged by CDR3 protein, the rows form single entries marked with the most common genes and DNA. The V and J calls and clone size are TCRdb's, not the authors'. This sample has about 150,000 distinct CDR3 sequences in its table, and around 21% of those were observed once. The ten largest clones take up 60% to 80% of the sample.

In this sample, this clonotype turned up many times. Its antigen is still unknown. Base qualities were left out, and no much larger clone turns up one base away. Hyperthyroidism patients were aged 18 to 65 years and newly diagnosed, with disease duration of less than 2 months. The study excluded patients with uncontrolled infections, other autoimmune diseases, pregnancy or lactation. Diagnoses were established on the basis of clinical symptoms, serum thyroxine and TRAb, thyroid ultrasound, and orbital computed tomography. For progressor patients, blood was drawn at the first diagnosis of hyperthyroidism, before any ophthalmopathy symptoms had appeared. PBMCs were separated from 7.5 to 10 ml of fresh peripheral blood using Ficoll-Paque density gradient centrifugation. Patients classed as progressors first received a Graves' hyperthyroidism diagnosis and then went on to develop ophthalmopathy during follow-up. Total RNA was extracted with Trizol reagent, and quality was checked on an Agilent 2100 Bioanalyzer.

The rearranged segments are TRBV20-1 and TRBJ2-1; the D gene is not confidently resolved. This TCR was sampled from a woman aged 45-65 years with Graves' hyperthyroidism that later progressed to Graves' ophthalmopathy. Specimen: blood. The CDR3 region reads CSARGAKSSYNEQFF. The nucleotide sequence is given as TGCAGTGCTAGAGGGGCTAAGAGCTCCTACAATGAGCAGTTCTTC.